This T cell receptor beta chain was identified during a study of blood T cell repertoires in COVID-19. What the recovered Cohort 3 donors had was two negative PCRs, clearance, or symptom resolution. This CDR3 spans 16 amino acids. Germline V gene lookup returns CDR1 KGHSH and CDR2 LQKENI. Deletions cut 0 bases from V and 3 bases from J, with 14 bases between. This table comes from immunoSEQ multiplex PCR, and its TCRdb copy is limited to in-frame clones, with some not included. The sample includes 320,000 or so clones, around 86% of them seen just once. This chain joins TRBV18 and TRBJ1-2; D remains unclear. Sequencing was carried out using PBMCs or T cells enriched from blood (not recorded which). This sequence was found in a man in his sixties who had recovered from COVID-19. The CDR3 region has the DNA TGTGCCAGCTCACCACCAAGTACGGCCGGGGACTATGGCTACACCTTC. The encoded protein is CASSPPSTAGDYGYTF.